The clone carrying this TCR beta chain has just a few counts. What it binds is unknown. The CDR3 consists of 11 residues. Germline V CDR1 and CDR2: MGHRA, YSYEKL. Trimming removed 7 bases at V and 7 bases at J, with 10 bases between. This specimen belongs to a study of T cell responses to AZD1222 COVID-19 vaccine. Both about-4-week and about-12-week second-dose recipients were combined. Study-wide results and limits: Only a handful of AZD1222 recipients, six or seven in all, had baseline seropositivity.

The method was immunoSEQ multiplex PCR; TCRdb's version includes in-frame clones alone and lacks a portion of them. The sample has around 120,000 clones, around 91% seen once. Sequencing used peripheral blood, obtained 28 days after the second AZD1222 dose. The clonotype was recovered from an adult who received the AZD1222 COVID-19 vaccine. The V call is TRBV4-1, the J call TRBJ1-1; D may be TRBD1 (5 bases). The CDR3 sequence is CASMRGFEAFF. The DNA for the CDR3 is TGCGCCAGCATGAGGGGATTTGAAGCTTTCTTT.